A selection of T cell receptor beta chains follows, all from one sample in a study of monozygotic twins with inflammatory bowel disease. TCRdb re-called the 5' RACE reads and shows each CDR3 protein once, DNA omitted. The table lists about 210,000 distinct CDR3 sequences, with less than 2% in the top ten. Material: blood. The receptor source for this set is a human donor with ulcerative colitis or Crohn's disease, or a healthy co-twin of an affected twin (not recorded which). Both conserved end residues are part of each CDR3. The order of the fields is CDR3 length, J gene, V gene, CDR3 protein.

CDR3 length: 14; J gene: TRBJ1-1; V gene: TRBV20-1; CDR3 protein: CSARTGLLNTEAFF
CDR3 length: 16; J gene: TRBJ1-2; V gene: TRBV19; CDR3 protein: CASSMPGDRGSYGYTF
CDR3 length: 13; J gene: TRBJ2-7; V gene: TRBV28; CDR3 protein: CASSSPGFYEQYF
CDR3 length: 16; J gene: TRBJ2-2; V gene: TRBV11-2; CDR3 protein: CASSVRGVANTGELFF
CDR3 length: 15; J gene: TRBJ2-2; V gene: TRBV5-1; CDR3 protein: CASSLFDRDTGELFF
CDR3 length: 17; J gene: TRBJ1-6; V gene: TRBV4-1; CDR3 protein: CASSQYVGGQNTSPLHF
CDR3 length: 16; J gene: TRBJ1-3; V gene: TRBV11-2; CDR3 protein: CASSFNREKAGNTIYF
CDR3 length: 18; J gene: TRBJ2-7; V gene: TRBV4-2; CDR3 protein: CASSQRGGDRVSSYEQYF
CDR3 length: 13; J gene: TRBJ1-1; V gene: TRBV6-1; CDR3 protein: CATGTREETEAFF
CDR3 length: 13; J gene: TRBJ1-1; V gene: TRBV7-9; CDR3 protein: CASSRQEDTEAFF
CDR3 length: 17; J gene: TRBJ2-1; V gene: TRBV5-1; CDR3 protein: CASNHLPTGVFYNEQFF
CDR3 length: 14; J gene: TRBJ2-7; V gene: TRBV20-1; CDR3 protein: CSARTTGDPYEQYF
CDR3 length: 17; J gene: TRBJ2-1; V gene: TRBV15; CDR3 protein: CATSSGPGSDFWGEQFF
CDR3 length: 15; J gene: TRBJ1-5; V gene: TRBV3-1; CDR3 protein: CASSLGQRGNQPQHF
CDR3 length: 15; J gene: TRBJ1-2; V gene: TRBV21-1; CDR3 protein: CASRKTGPTDYGYTF
CDR3 length: 15; J gene: TRBJ2-3; V gene: TRBV7-9; CDR3 protein: CASSLVLRGDGTQYF
CDR3 length: 12; J gene: TRBJ1-2; V gene: TRBV20-1; CDR3 protein: CNPRGGSWGYTF
CDR3 length: 17; J gene: TRBJ1-2; V gene: TRBV12-3/TRBV12-4; CDR3 protein: CASSLDGQGPGTYGYTF
CDR3 length: 15; J gene: TRBJ1-1; V gene: TRBV5-5; CDR3 protein: CASILSGQRNTEAFF
CDR3 length: 14; J gene: TRBJ2-1; V gene: TRBV5-1; CDR3 protein: CASSLGGRHDGQFF
CDR3 length: 13; J gene: TRBJ1-1; V gene: TRBV12-5; CDR3 protein: CASGPVSNTEAFF
CDR3 length: 15; J gene: TRBJ1-1; V gene: TRBV3-1; CDR3 protein: CASSQASGGSRGAFF
CDR3 length: 15; J gene: TRBJ2-7; V gene: TRBV19; CDR3 protein: CASSNWDLSSYEQYF
CDR3 length: 13; J gene: TRBJ1-1; V gene: TRBV7-6; CDR3 protein: CASSLTNRGEAFF
CDR3 length: 15; J gene: TRBJ1-1; V gene: TRBV12-3/TRBV12-4; CDR3 protein: CASSLAQGGLSEAFF
CDR3 length: 13; J gene: TRBJ2-2; V gene: TRBV20-1; CDR3 protein: CSATQGLGRELFF
CDR3 length: 14; J gene: TRBJ1-1; V gene: TRBV12-3/TRBV12-4; CDR3 protein: CASNPQGVGTEAFF
CDR3 length: 15; J gene: TRBJ2-5; V gene: TRBV6-1; CDR3 protein: CATGGTGGPQETQYF
CDR3 length: 15; J gene: TRBJ2-1; V gene: TRBV5-4; CDR3 protein: CASSLLRGQNNEQFF
CDR3 length: 16; J gene: TRBJ2-3; V gene: TRBV7-2; CDR3 protein: CASSLVPGPDRNTQYF
CDR3 length: 13; J gene: TRBJ2-5; V gene: TRBV15; CDR3 protein: CATSRDPKETQYF
CDR3 length: 14; J gene: TRBJ1-1; V gene: TRBV6-1; CDR3 protein: CASARQAINTEAFF
CDR3 length: 14; J gene: TRBJ2-5; V gene: TRBV12-3/TRBV12-4; CDR3 protein: CASSLRGGLETQYF
CDR3 length: 14; J gene: TRBJ2-7; V gene: TRBV20-1; CDR3 protein: CSAKATGFSYEQYF
CDR3 length: 18; J gene: TRBJ1-4; V gene: TRBV11-1; CDR3 protein: CASSLSLGVFKTNEKLFF
CDR3 length: 13; J gene: TRBJ2-3; V gene: TRBV7-8; CDR3 protein: CASSLITRDTQYF
CDR3 length: 14; J gene: TRBJ2-7; V gene: TRBV12-1; CDR3 protein: CASPSQRTSYEQYF
CDR3 length: 15; J gene: TRBJ1-1; V gene: TRBV5-1; CDR3 protein: CASSLSSRGDTEAFF
CDR3 length: 14; J gene: TRBJ1-2; V gene: TRBV6-1; CDR3 protein: CASRRQGVDYGYTF
CDR3 length: 14; J gene: TRBJ1-1; V gene: TRBV2; CDR3 protein: CASRPTGGRPEAFF
CDR3 length: 15; J gene: TRBJ2-4; V gene: TRBV3-1; CDR3 protein: CVSSRAGTIGNFQYF
CDR3 length: 15; J gene: TRBJ2-5; V gene: TRBV20-1; CDR3 protein: CSAPKGLAGGETQYF
CDR3 length: 14; J gene: TRBJ1-4; V gene: TRBV6-5; CDR3 protein: CASSYSEMGEKLFF
CDR3 length: 13; J gene: TRBJ1-1; V gene: TRBV9; CDR3 protein: CASSVGGEGEAFF
CDR3 length: 14; J gene: TRBJ1-1; V gene: TRBV3-1; CDR3 protein: CASSPPTTGVKAFF
CDR3 length: 13; J gene: TRBJ1-2; V gene: TRBV15; CDR3 protein: CATSSGVIGGYTF
CDR3 length: 15; J gene: TRBJ1-2; V gene: TRBV2; CDR3 protein: CACFLGGPANYGYTF
CDR3 length: 15; J gene: TRBJ2-4; V gene: TRBV27; CDR3 protein: CASGPGRGAKNIQYF
CDR3 length: 16; J gene: TRBJ2-1; V gene: TRBV7-6; CDR3 protein: CASSLSGGPTYNEQFF
CDR3 length: 16; J gene: TRBJ1-1; V gene: TRBV7-9; CDR3 protein: CASTSWLGRWRPEAFF